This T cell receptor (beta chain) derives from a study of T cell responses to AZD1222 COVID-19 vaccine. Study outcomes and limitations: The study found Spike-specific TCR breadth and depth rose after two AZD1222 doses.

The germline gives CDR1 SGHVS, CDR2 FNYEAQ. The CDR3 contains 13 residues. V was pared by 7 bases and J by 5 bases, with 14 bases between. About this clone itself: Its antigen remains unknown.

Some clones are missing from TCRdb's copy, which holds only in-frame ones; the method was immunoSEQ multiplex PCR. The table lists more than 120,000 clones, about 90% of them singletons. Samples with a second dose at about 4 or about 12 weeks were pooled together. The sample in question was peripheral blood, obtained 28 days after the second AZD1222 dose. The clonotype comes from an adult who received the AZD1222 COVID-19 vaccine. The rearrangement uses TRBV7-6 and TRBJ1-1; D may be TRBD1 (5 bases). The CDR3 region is CASTLGRATEAFF. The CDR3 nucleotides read TGTGCCAGCACCTTGGGCAGGGCGACTGAAGCTTTCTTT.